A single sample is the source of the 7 T cell receptor beta chains below, sequenced in a study of blood T cell repertoires in COVID-19. Measured with immunoSEQ multiplex PCR; TCRdb has only the in-frame clones, and not every one. The sample consists of 75,000 to 100,000 clones, about 87% of them appearing once. Sequences were obtained from peripheral blood. These receptor sequences come from a human donor in a cohort sampled during active COVID-19.

The chain couples TRBV28 to TRBJ2-7; possibly TRBD1 for D (6 bases). V lost 6 bases and J 10 bases, leaving 13 bases between the germline ends. The CDR3 runs to 11 residues. CDR1 is MDHEN and CDR2 is SYDVKM in the germline V gene. The CDR3 sequence: CASSTRQAQYF. In DNA form, the CDR3 reads TGTGCCAGCAGCACACGACAGGCACAGTACTTC.

This clone occurred once. The chain has TRBV6-6 and TRBJ2-1; 11 nucleotides align to TRBD1. Trimming removed 2 bases from V and 7 bases from J; junction bases left unmatched: 4. CDR3 length equals 15 residues. CDR1 and CDR2 (germline): MNHNY, SVGAGI (reference sequence). The CDR3 nucleotides read TGTGCCAGCAGTTACGGGACAGGGGGGATAAATGAGCAGTTCTTC. It specifies CASSYGTGGINEQFF.

V is TRBV29-1 and J is TRBJ2-1; D is perhaps TRBD1 (5 bases). CDR3 length equals 14 residues. Trimming took 7 bases from V and 1 from J, leaving 14 bases between them. The germline V gene encodes CDR1 SQVTM and CDR2 ANQGSEA. CDR3 region: CSAGAGLSYNEQFF. The CDR3 nucleotides read TGCAGCGCCGGAGCAGGGTTATCCTACAATGAGCAGTTCTTC.

The chain couples TRBV11-2 to TRBJ2-2; 7 positions match TRBD2. Germline assignment: CDR1 SGHAT and CDR2 FQNNGV. The CDR3 covers 18 residues. The V gene end was trimmed by 3 bases and the J gene end by 9 bases; junction bases not matched to a gene: 19. CDR3 DNA: TGTGCCAGCAGCTTTACGCTAGATGGGGTAGCGGGTTTGCGGGAGCTGTTTTTT. Translated: CASSFTLDGVAGLRELFF.

A note on this clone: This sample also contains other DNA sequences that code for the same CDR3. V is TRBV9 and J is TRBJ2-6, with D perhaps TRBD1 (6 bases). Trimming took off 0 bases at V and 3 bases at J, with 7 bases between the two ends. This CDR3 has 15 amino acids. Germline V CDR1 and CDR2: SGDLS, YYNGEE. Here the CDR3 reads CASSVARGGANVLTF. The CDR3 coding sequence is TGTGCCAGCAGCGTAGCCAGGGGTGGGGCCAACGTCCTGACTTTC.

The V gene is TRBV6-1, the J gene TRBJ1-2; D might be TRBD1 (5 bases). The CDR3 has 14 amino acids. Germline V gene data show CDR1 as MNHNS and CDR2 as SASEGT. The V and J ends lost 0 bases and 8 bases respectively, with 13 bases between them. The CDR3 coding sequence is TGTGCCAGCAGTGAAGCGCTGGAAGGGGTAGGCTACACCTTC. Encoded protein: CASSEALEGVGYTF.

The V gene is TRBV3-1 (or the pseudogene TRBV3-2), the J gene TRBJ2-7; TRBD1 matches at 12 bases. The J call may not be correct, given that the DNA end is closer to TRBJ2-5. Germline CDR1 is LGHDT and CDR2 is YNNKEL (reference sequence). This CDR3 region has 15 residues. DNA of the CDR3: TGTGCCAGCAGCAGGGGACAGGGGGCTCAAGAGACCCAGTACTTC. This sequence encodes CASSRGQGAQETQYF.